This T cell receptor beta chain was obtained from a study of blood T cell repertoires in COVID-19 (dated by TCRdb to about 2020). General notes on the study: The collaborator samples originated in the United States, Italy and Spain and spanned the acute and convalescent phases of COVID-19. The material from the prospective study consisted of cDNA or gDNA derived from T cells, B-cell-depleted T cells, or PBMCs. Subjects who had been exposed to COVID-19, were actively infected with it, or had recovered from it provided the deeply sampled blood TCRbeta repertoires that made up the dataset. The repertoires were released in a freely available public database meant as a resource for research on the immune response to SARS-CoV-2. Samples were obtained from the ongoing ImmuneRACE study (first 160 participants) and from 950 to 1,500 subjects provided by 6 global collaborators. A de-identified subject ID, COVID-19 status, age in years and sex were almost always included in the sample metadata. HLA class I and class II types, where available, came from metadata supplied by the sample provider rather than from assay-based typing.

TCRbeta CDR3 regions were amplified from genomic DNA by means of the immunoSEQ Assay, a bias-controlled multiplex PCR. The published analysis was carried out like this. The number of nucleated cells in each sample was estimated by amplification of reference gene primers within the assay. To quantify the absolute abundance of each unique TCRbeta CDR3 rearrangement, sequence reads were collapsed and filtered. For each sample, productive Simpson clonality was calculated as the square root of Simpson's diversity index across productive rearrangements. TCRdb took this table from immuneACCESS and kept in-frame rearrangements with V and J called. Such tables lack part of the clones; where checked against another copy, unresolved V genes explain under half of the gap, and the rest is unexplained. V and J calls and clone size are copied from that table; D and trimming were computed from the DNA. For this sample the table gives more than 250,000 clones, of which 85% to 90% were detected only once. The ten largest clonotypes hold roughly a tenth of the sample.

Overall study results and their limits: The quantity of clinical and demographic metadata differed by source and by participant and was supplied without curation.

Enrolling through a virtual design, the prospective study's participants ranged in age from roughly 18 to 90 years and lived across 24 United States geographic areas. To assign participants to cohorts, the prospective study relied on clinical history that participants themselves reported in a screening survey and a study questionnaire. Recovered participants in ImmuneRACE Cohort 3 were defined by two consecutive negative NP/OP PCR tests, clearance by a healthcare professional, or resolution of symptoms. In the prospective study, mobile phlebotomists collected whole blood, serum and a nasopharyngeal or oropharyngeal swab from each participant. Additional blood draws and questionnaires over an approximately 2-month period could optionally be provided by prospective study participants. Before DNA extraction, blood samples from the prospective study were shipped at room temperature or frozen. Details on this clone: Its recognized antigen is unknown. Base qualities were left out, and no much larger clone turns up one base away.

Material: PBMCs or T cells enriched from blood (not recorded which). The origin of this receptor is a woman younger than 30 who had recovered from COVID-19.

In nucleotides, the sequence is TGTGCCAGCAGTGAAGGGATAGGGGGCTATGGCTACACCTTC. Translated, this gives CASSEGIGGYGYTF. The sequence joins TRBV2 to TRBJ1-2; the best D guess is TRBD1, with 6 bases matching. Including the terminal cysteine and phenylalanine, the CDR3 comprises 14 residues. The entry retains the CDR3 DNA only, 42 bases that are in frame from base 1. The junction shows trimming of 1 base on V and 4 bases on J, plus 10 bases between the germline ends. Via the germline V gene, CDR1 is SNHLY and CDR2 FYNNEI.